The 25 T cell receptor beta chains listed next were all sequenced from one sample in a study of patients and donors after allogeneic stem cell transplantation. TCRdb independently ran MiXCR on the RT-PCR reads; one entry per CDR3 protein. The sample includes hundreds of thousands of distinct CDR3 sequences, 15% to 20% of them seen just once. The sequencing input was blood, either unsorted or a sorted T cell fraction (not recorded which). These receptor sequences come from a human donor who was either an allogeneic HSCT recipient or a stem cell or donor lymphocyte infusion donor (not recorded which). It is not recorded whose cells these are; they may come from a transplant donor.

This clonotype was counted only a few times. Here the CDR3 DNA reads TGTGCCAGCTCATCTTCCAGGGTGGAGACCGGGGAGCTGTTTTTT. Its translation is CASSSSRVETGELFF. V gene TRBV18 combines with J gene TRBJ2-2; possible D gene TRBD1, 5 bases. The length of the CDR3 is 15 residues. Trimming removed 5 bases from V and 5 bases from J, with 15 bases in between. Per the germline V gene, CDR1 is KGHSH and CDR2 is LQKENI.

The chain links TRBV29-1 to TRBJ2-1; the match to TRBD1 covers 7 bases. In germline, CDR1 is SQVTM, CDR2 ANQGSEA. The CDR3 is 15 residues long. Germline trimming cut 3 bases from V and 8 bases from J; bases unmatched to any gene: 13. CDR3 coding DNA: TGCAGCGTTGATACGAGCAGGACAGGTCCCTATGAGCAGTTCTTC. This translates into CSVDTSRTGPYEQFF.

This clonotype was seen repeatedly, ten times or more. Written as DNA, the CDR3 is TGTGCCAGCAGTTTAGAGGCGGGAGAGCAGTACTTC. Translated, it gives CASSLEAGEQYF. The V call is TRBV12-3 or TRBV12-4, the J call TRBJ2-7, with D possibly being TRBD2 (6 bases). This CDR3 has 12 residues. With 1 base removed from V and 7 bases from J, the gap between germline ends came to 8 bases.

This clonotype was seen a handful of times. The chain joins TRBV6-6 to TRBJ2-3; tentative D call: TRBD2 (7 bases). The germline V and J ends were trimmed by 7 bases and 3 bases, with 11 bases remaining between them. CDR3 length: 13 amino acids. CDR1 is MNHNY and CDR2 is SVGAGI in the germline V gene (reference sequence). The CDR3 loop is CASTEGGTDTQYF. CDR3 bases: TGTGCCAGCACGGAGGGGGGGACAGATACGCAGTATTTT.

This chain connects TRBV9 to TRBJ1-1; TRBD1 might be the D (5 bases). This CDR3 is 13 amino acids long. Trimming stripped 6 bases from V and 0 bases from J, with 9 bases between. Per the germline V gene, CDR1 is SGDLS and CDR2 is YYNGEE. CDR3: CASNTGMNTEAFF. The CDR3 nucleotides are TGTGCCAGCAACACAGGAATGAACACTGAAGCTTTCTTT.

The V and J genes are TRBV12-3 or TRBV12-4 and TRBJ2-5, with D unresolved. The CDR3 covers 15 residues. V was shortened by 4 bases and J by 5 bases, with 17 bases between the two germline ends. CDR3 nucleotide sequence: TGTGCCAGCAGTTCCCGGTCCCGGCCTCATGAGACCCAGTACTTC. It translates to CASSSRSRPHETQYF.

This clonotype was counted between two and nine times. The chain carries TRBV12-3 or TRBV12-4 and TRBJ2-1; D perhaps matches TRBD1 (5 bases). This CDR3 has 14 residues. Trimming pared 6 bases from V and 1 base from J, leaving 10 bases between. The CDR3 DNA sequence: TGTGCCAGCAGCTCTCCAGGGTCCTACAATGAGCAGTTCTTC. Its translation is CASSSPGSYNEQFF.

This clonotype was counted at least ten times. The chain employs TRBV28 and TRBJ2-3; 9 nucleotides align to TRBD2. Trimming at V came to 4 bases and at J to 2 bases, leaving 7 bases not matched to a gene. Germline V gene lookup returns CDR1 MDHEN and CDR2 SYDVKM. The CDR3 loop spans 16 amino acids. The CDR3 region is CASSSTLAGTTDTQYF. CDR3 DNA: TGTGCCAGCAGTTCCACCCTAGCGGGGACCACAGATACGCAGTATTTT.

In this sample, this clonotype turned up many times. This chain links TRBV7-2 with TRBJ2-1; a weak D match, TRBD2 (5 bases). CDR3 length: 17 amino acids. V shed 0 bases and J shed 5 bases, with 17 bases lying between them. CDR1 and CDR2 (germline): SGHTA, FQGNSA. The CDR3 DNA reads as TGTGCCAGCAGCTTAGCGCTGGGTTTTGGACTGAACAATGAGCAGTTCTTC. Translating it yields CASSLALGFGLNNEQFF.

This clonotype showed up just a few times. The chain carries TRBV28 and TRBJ2-3, with D perhaps matching TRBD1 (5 bases). From germline, CDR1 is MDHEN and CDR2 SYDVKM. The CDR3 extends over 13 amino acids. Between the trimmed V and J ends, which lost 4 bases and 3 bases, there was a span of 8 bases. CDR3 loop: CASSWGRTDTQYF. Written as DNA, the CDR3 is TGTGCCAGCAGTTGGGGCAGAACAGATACGCAGTATTTT.

This clonotype was recorded a few times. This chain links TRBV11-3 with TRBJ2-7; D is ambiguous. CDR1 and CDR2 from the germline V gene are SGHNT and YENEEA. This CDR3 contains 13 residues. V was trimmed by 1 base and J by 2 bases, leaving 6 bases between them. CDR3 region: CASSLGKAYEQYF. For the CDR3, the DNA is TGTGCCAGCAGCTTAGGAAAAGCCTACGAGCAGTACTTC.

The CDR3 bases are TGTGCCAGCAGTTTATCGAACATGAACACTGAAGCTTTCTTT. Encoded protein: CASSLSNMNTEAFF. The chain uses TRBV6-2 or TRBV6-3 and TRBJ1-1; D is unclear. V lost 4 bases to trimming and J lost 0 bases, with 9 bases between them. The CDR3 runs 14 residues. CDR1 and CDR2 from the germline V gene are MNHEY and SVGEGT.

V and J are TRBV20-1 and TRBJ1-1, with D uncertain. Between the trimmed V and J ends, which lost 2 bases and 4 bases, there was a span of 14 bases. This CDR3 region has 14 residues. Germline V gene data show CDR1 as DFQATT and CDR2 as SNEGSKA (reference sequence). CDR3 protein: CSARYRAYGTEAFF. In nucleotides, the CDR3 is TGCAGTGCTAGATACCGAGCTTACGGCACTGAAGCTTTCTTT.

This chain connects TRBV12-5 to TRBJ2-1; D not certain. This CDR3 is 13 amino acids long. Germline CDR1 reads LGHNT; CDR2 reads FRNRAP. The V end was cut by 6 bases, the J end by 3 bases, with 9 bases between. The CDR3 protein is CASGLEDYNEQFF. The DNA for the CDR3 is TGTGCTAGTGGACTCGAGGACTACAATGAGCAGTTCTTC. The full variable domain, with the rest looked up from reference TRBV12-5 and TRBJ2-1, is DARVTQTPRHKVTEMGQEVTMRCQPILGHNTVFWYRQTMMQGLELLAYFRNRAPLDDSGMPKDRFSAEMPDATLATLKIQPSEPRDSAVYFCASGLEDYNEQFFGPGTRLTVL.

The chain links TRBV19 to TRBJ2-5; 8 bases line up with TRBD2. Losses at the gene ends were 3 bases for V and 0 bases for J; bases not matched to a gene: 9. Per the germline V gene, CDR1 is LNHDA and CDR2 is SQIVND (reference sequence). The CDR3 totals 17 residues. For the CDR3, the DNA is TGTGCCAGTAGTATGTTGAATAGCGGGGCATACCAAGAGACCCAGTACTTC. This gives the protein CASSMLNSGAYQETQYF. The variable domain in full, with the rest retrieved from reference TRBV19 and TRBJ2-5, is DGGITQSPKYLFRKEGQNVTLSCEQNLNHDAMYWYRQDPGQGLRLIYYSQIVNDFQKGDIAEGYSVSREKKESFPLTVTSAQKNPTAFYLCASSMLNSGAYQETQYFGPGTRLLVL.

The V call is TRBV10-3, the J call TRBJ2-7; TRBD1 aligns across 8 bases. Germline V gene data show CDR1 as ENHRY and CDR2 as SYGVKD. J was trimmed by 5 bases and V by 6 bases; bases with no gene match: 21. The CDR3 has 18 residues. The CDR3 spells CAIRERDYRTGLRDEQYF. CDR3 sequence (DNA): TGTGCCATCAGAGAACGCGACTATAGGACAGGGCTAAGGGACGAGCAGTACTTC.

This clonotype was observed a few times. In DNA, the CDR3 is TGTGCCACCAGTGATCCCTGGACAGGGAGTCGAGGCTACACCTTC. It is translated as CATSDPWTGSRGYTF. The chain uses TRBV24-1 and TRBJ1-2; 8 nucleotides agree with TRBD1. Losses at the gene ends were 3 bases for V and 8 bases for J; bases not matched to a gene: 10. The CDR3 consists of 15 residues. Germline lookup yields CDR1 KGHDR and CDR2 SFDVKD.

This clonotype was recorded many times. The CDR3 sequence: CASSLVRAESSYEQYF. The CDR3 DNA is TGTGCCAGCAGTTTGGTCCGAGCGGAGAGCTCCTACGAGCAGTACTTC. This chain links TRBV12-3 or TRBV12-4 with TRBJ2-7; a possible D gene is TRBD2 (5 bases). This CDR3 is 16 amino acids long. V lost 3 bases, J lost 0 bases, and 15 bases lay in between.

The rearrangement links TRBV12-3 or TRBV12-4 to TRBJ1-2; D call uncertain. The CDR3 consists of 15 residues. V shed 7 bases and J shed 3 bases, with 18 bases lying between them. The CDR3 reads CASKKKANKDYGYTF. The CDR3 bases are TGTGCCAGCAAAAAAAAAGCCAACAAAGACTATGGCTACACCTTC.

This clonotype has a handful of counts. The gene calls are TRBV2 and TRBJ2-7; D call uncertain. Deletions cut 5 bases from V and 5 bases from J, with 13 bases between. The CDR3 has 13 residues. From germline, CDR1 is SNHLY and CDR2 FYNNEI. The CDR3 coding sequence is TGTGCCAGCAGTCCCCGTGTGGCGAACGAGCAGTACTTC. As protein: CASSPRVANEQYF. Supplemented by reference TRBV2 and TRBJ2-7, the full variable domain reads EPEVTQTPSHQVTQMGQEVILRCVPISNHLYFYWYRQILGQKVEFLVSFYNNEISEKSEIFDDQFSVERPDGSNFTLKIRSTKLEDSAMYFCASSPRVANEQYFGPGTRLTVT.

This clonotype was observed a few times. The V and J genes are TRBV25-1 and TRBJ2-6, with no clear D. Looked up from germline, CDR1 is MGHDK and CDR2 is SYGVNS. This CDR3 has 16 amino acids. Trimming stripped 6 bases from V and 1 base from J, with 13 bases between. The CDR3 DNA reads TGTGCCAGCAGCACCCCCCCCGGGTCTGGGGCCAACGTCCTGACTTTC. Translated, it gives CASSTPPGSGANVLTF.

The chain joins TRBV5-1 to TRBJ2-7; D may correspond to TRBD1 or TRBD2 (5 bases each). V was trimmed by 4 bases and J by 6 bases, leaving 17 bases between them. CDR1 and CDR2 from the germline V gene are SGHRS and YFSETQ. The CDR3 contains 14 residues. CDR3 loop: CASSVSGTPGEQYF. As DNA, the CDR3 is TGCGCCAGCAGCGTATCCGGGACCCCAGGCGAGCAGTACTTC.

This clonotype was seen more than once but under ten times. The V gene is TRBV7-8, the J gene TRBJ1-5; TRBD1 is a possible D gene (6 bases). Trimming took off 1 base at V and 4 bases at J, with 11 bases between the two ends. The CDR3 contains 15 residues. The V gene's germline CDR1 is SGHVS and CDR2 FQNEAQ. CDR3 nucleotide sequence: TGTGCCAGCAGCTTAGGGGCAGACAGGAATCAGCCCCAGCATTTT. Protein: CASSLGADRNQPQHF.

V usage is TRBV21-1 and J usage is TRBJ2-6. TRBV21-1 is a listed pseudogene. The CDR3 runs to 16 residues. The CDR3 protein is CASNTPYTSGANVLTF. The CDR3 nucleotides are TGTGCCAGCAACACCCCGTATACATCTGGGGCCAACGTCCTGACTTTC.

In this sample, this clonotype turned up a few times. The V call is TRBV6-5, the J call TRBJ1-1, with D maybe TRBD1 (5 bases). Deletions cut 2 bases from V and 9 bases from J, with 10 bases between. CDR1 MNHEY and CDR2 SVGAGI come from the germline V gene. The CDR3 has 12 amino acids. Here the CDR3 DNA reads TGTGCCAGCAGTTACCGGGGCTCGAAAGCTTTCTTT. Translating gives CASSYRGSKAFF.